These T cell receptor beta chains were read from a single sample in a study of T cell repertoires in cytomegalovirus infection. Each CDR3 protein gets one entry after TCRdb re-called the reads with MiXCR. The sample yields a few hundred thousand distinct CDR3 sequences, about two fifths seen once. Their antigens are not known. Sequenced material: cultured PBMCs, taken from culture after CMV antigen stimulation. The receptors come from a human donor in good health (CMV status not recorded). Some clones in this sample may be carry-over from other donors' samples. The CDR3 runs from the conserved cysteine through the conserved F or W. D genes are given only for firm matches. Size values are once, few and many counts, or a class for expanded clones, and some rows have none.

D: TRBD1
size: .
J: TRBJ1-3
V: TRBV4-2
DNA: TGTGCCAGCAGCGTAGGACAGGGGGTTCTCTCTGGAAACACCATATATTTT
CDR3: CASSVGQGVLSGNTIYF

D: TRBD2
size: .
J: TRBJ2-7
V: TRBV7-8
DNA: TGTGCCAGCAGCCAACCCGGGGGGGCTACCTCCTACGAGCAGTACTTC
CDR3: CASSQPGGATSYEQYF

D: .
size: few
J: TRBJ2-7
V: TRBV9
DNA: TGTGCCAGCAGCGTAGGTGGTTCCCCCTACGAGCAGTACTTC
CDR3: CASSVGGSPYEQYF

D: .
size: .
J: TRBJ2-7
V: TRBV7-9
DNA: TGTGCCAGCAGCGCTGACAGGAACTACGAGCAGTACTTC
CDR3: CASSADRNYEQYF

D: TRBD1
size: .
J: TRBJ1-2
V: TRBV12-3/TRBV12-4
DNA: TGTGCCAGCCTCCGGGACAGGGCTAACTATGGCTACACCTTC
CDR3: CASLRDRANYGYTF

D: .
size: few
J: TRBJ2-5
V: TRBV10-1
DNA: TGCGCCAGCAGTGACGGGACTCCGTTTTCGGAGACCCAGTACTTC
CDR3: CASSDGTPFSETQYF

D: TRBD1
size: few
J: TRBJ2-1
V: TRBV12-3/TRBV12-4
DNA: TGTGCCAGCAGTTTAGCGCGGACAGGTAATGAGCAGTTCTTC
CDR3: CASSLARTGNEQFF

D: .
size: many
J: TRBJ1-1
V: TRBV12-3/TRBV12-4
DNA: TGTGCCAGCAGCTCGACGGACAACACTGAAGCTTTCTTT
CDR3: CASSSTDNTEAFF

D: .
size: few
J: TRBJ2-1
V: TRBV7-9
DNA: TGTGCCTGTGAGAACTCCTACAATGAGCAGTTCTTC
CDR3: CACENSYNEQFF

D: .
size: .
J: TRBJ1-6
V: TRBV11-2
DNA: TGTGCCAGCAGCTTTAGACGTCATTTGAACTCACCCCTCCACTTT
CDR3: CASSFRRHLNSPLHF

D: .
size: .
J: TRBJ1-1
V: TRBV19
DNA: TGTGCCAGTAGTATTATTTTCGGGCCGAGGGGAGCTTTCTTT
CDR3: CASSIIFGPRGAFF

D: .
size: .
J: TRBJ2-3
V: TRBV12-3/TRBV12-4
DNA: TGTGCCAGCAGTTATGGCAGCACAGATACGCAGTATTTT
CDR3: CASSYGSTDTQYF

D: .
size: few
J: TRBJ1-4
V: TRBV7-2
DNA: TGTGCCAGCAGCTTAAGGAACCCGGGGATTGCAACTAATGAAAAACTGTTTTTT
CDR3: CASSLRNPGIATNEKLFF

D: .
size: .
J: TRBJ2-1
V: TRBV4-2
DNA: TGTGCCAGCAGCCAAGTGGTGGATCCCCAGCAGTTCTTC
CDR3: CASSQVVDPQQFF

D: .
size: .
J: TRBJ2-4
V: TRBV14
DNA: TGTGCCAGCAGCTCGACGGGACACCTAGCCAAAAACATTCAGTACTTC
CDR3: CASSSTGHLAKNIQYF

D: TRBD2
size: many
J: TRBJ2-3
V: TRBV11-2
DNA: TGTGCCAGCAGCTTCACACCCAGGACTAGCGGGAGGGCCAGAGATACGCAGTATTTT
CDR3: CASSFTPRTSGRARDTQYF

D: TRBD2
size: .
J: TRBJ2-2
V: TRBV5-4
DNA: TGTGCCAGCAGCACGGGACTAGCGGGAGTGAGCACCGGGGAGCTGTTTTTT
CDR3: CASSTGLAGVSTGELFF

D: TRBD1
size: .
J: TRBJ1-1
V: TRBV7-4
DNA: TGTGCCAGCAGCAAGGGACAGGGACTGAACACTGAAGCTTTCTTT
CDR3: CASSKGQGLNTEAFF

D: TRBD2
size: .
J: TRBJ2-7
V: TRBV27
DNA: TGTGCCAGCACCCAGACTAGCGGGGGGTACGAGCAGTACTTC
CDR3: CASTQTSGGYEQYF

D: .
size: few
J: TRBJ2-1
V: TRBV7-8
DNA: TGTGCCAGCAAAAGCCCCCGTCCTGGGGTCAGAAGGGAACGAGCACAGTTCTTC
CDR3: CASKSPRPGVRRERAQFF

D: .
size: .
J: TRBJ2-5
V: TRBV6-5
DNA: TGTGCCAGCAGACCCCCAGGTCAAGAGACCCAGTACTTC
CDR3: CASRPPGQETQYF

D: .
size: once
J: TRBJ1-1
V: TRBV19
DNA: TGTGCCAGTAGCCCAGGGGACCACACTGAAGCTTTCTTT
CDR3: CASSPGDHTEAFF

D: TRBD2
size: few
J: TRBJ2-3
V: TRBV5-4
DNA: TGTGCCAGCAGCCCAGGACTAGCGGGAGGGCCGAGGACAGATACGCAGTATTTT
CDR3: CASSPGLAGGPRTDTQYF

D: TRBD2
size: .
J: TRBJ2-3
V: TRBV15
DNA: TGTGCCACCGGGAGTCGAGGCGGGGGGGCCACAGATACGCAGTATTTT
CDR3: CATGSRGGGATDTQYF

D: .
size: .
J: TRBJ1-4
V: TRBV7-9
DNA: TGTGCCAGCAGCTTAGAAGGGCAGGTTAATGAAAAACTGTTTTTT
CDR3: CASSLEGQVNEKLFF

D: TRBD2
size: .
J: TRBJ2-3
V: TRBV15
DNA: TGTGCCCCCAGCAGCCGGGAGCGGGAGAACTCAGATACGCAGTATTTT
CDR3: CAPSSRERENSDTQYF

D: .
size: .
J: TRBJ1-6
V: TRBV28
DNA: TGTGCCCGCAGTTTATGGGCGTCATATAATTCACCCCTCCACTTT
CDR3: CARSLWASYNSPLHF

D: .
size: .
J: TRBJ2-5
V: TRBV6-2/TRBV6-3
DNA: TGTGCCAGCAGCCAACGAAGAGAGACCCAGTACTTC
CDR3: CASSQRRETQYF

D: TRBD2
size: .
J: TRBJ2-3
V: TRBV7-2
DNA: TGTGCCAGCAGCTTAGCCTACTGGGGGAGGGGCACAGATACGCAGTATTTT
CDR3: CASSLAYWGRGTDTQYF

D: .
size: .
J: TRBJ2-7
V: TRBV12-3/TRBV12-4
DNA: TGTGCCAGCAGTTTTGTCCCCTCCGGACAGTTAGCCTACGAGCAGTACTTC
CDR3: CASSFVPSGQLAYEQYF

D: .
size: few
J: TRBJ1-6
V: TRBV7-2
DNA: TGTGCCAGCAGCTTTCAGTTAGCTTCACCCCTCCACTTT
CDR3: CASSFQLASPLHF

D: TRBD1
size: once
J: TRBJ2-3
V: TRBV18
DNA: TGTGCCAGCTCAACCAGACAGGGGACGCCCTCAGATACGCAGTATTTT
CDR3: CASSTRQGTPSDTQYF

D: .
size: once
J: TRBJ2-3
V: TRBV7-8
DNA: TGTGCCAGCAGCTTAAAGCGGGTCGGTAGCACAGATACGCAGTATTTT
CDR3: CASSLKRVGSTDTQYF

D: TRBD2
size: few
J: TRBJ2-1
V: TRBV7-9
DNA: TGTGCCAGCAGCCGGGGGACTAGCGGGATTGCCGGTGAGCAGTTCTTC
CDR3: CASSRGTSGIAGEQFF

D: TRBD1
size: many
J: TRBJ1-2
V: TRBV6-1
DNA: TGTGCCAGCAGCCGCGGGACAGCTTATGGCTACACCTTC
CDR3: CASSRGTAYGYTF

D: TRBD2
size: .
J: TRBJ2-7
V: TRBV12-3/TRBV12-4
DNA: TGTGCCAGCAGCACCACGGGGGGGGGTTTTAAGTACTTC
CDR3: CASSTTGGGFKYF

D: TRBD2
size: .
J: TRBJ2-1
V: TRBV5-1
DNA: TGCGCCAGCAACCCCGGGACTACCTACAATGAGCAGTTCTTC
CDR3: CASNPGTTYNEQFF

D: TRBD1
size: few
J: TRBJ2-1
V: TRBV5-1
DNA: TGCGCCAGCAGCTTGGGCCCGTTAGGGGGCCCCGACAATGAGCAGTTCTTC
CDR3: CASSLGPLGGPDNEQFF

D: .
size: few
J: TRBJ2-2
V: TRBV4-1
DNA: TGCGCCAGCAGCCATGGAGCGGGTGGGGGGAACGCCCGAGGGGAGCTGTTTTTT
CDR3: CASSHGAGGGNARGELFF

D: .
size: few
J: TRBJ2-5
V: TRBV12-3/TRBV12-4
DNA: TGTGCCAGCAGTTTCGGGCCTCCGCCGGAGACCCAGTACTTC
CDR3: CASSFGPPPETQYF

D: .
size: .
J: TRBJ2-3
V: TRBV3-1
DNA: TGTGCCAGCAGCCAAGTTGAAGATACGCAGTATTTT
CDR3: CASSQVEDTQYF

D: .
size: once
J: TRBJ2-7
V: TRBV6-2/TRBV6-3
DNA: TGTGCCAGCAGTTCCCGGGACGCAGGATCTTACTACGAGCAGTACTTC
CDR3: CASSSRDAGSYYEQYF